This TCR beta chain was found in a study of cytomegalovirus exposure and HLA in healthy donors. Study results and caveats: Three of the chains that were CMV-associated were confirmed in vitro to be specific for CMV antigens. Researchers counted about 150 TCR beta chains as cytomegalovirus-associated.

The study ran its PCR with 60 Vbeta and 13 Jbeta primers. Repertoires were generated with immunoSEQ multiplex PCR, while TCRdb's copy carries only in-frame clones and drops some. The top ten clones hold around 4.1% of a sample with about 160,000 clones, roughly four fifths of them seen once. As concerns this clone: Its antigen remains unknown.

What was sequenced was PBMCs. This receptor was identified in a man aged 50 to 60 in good health and CMV-seropositive.

CDR3 nucleotides: TGCGCCAGCAGCTTGACAGGGCTTGAGACCCAGTACTTC. Its protein product is CASSLTGLETQYF. The chain carries TRBV5-1 and TRBJ2-5; D is possibly TRBD1 (6 bases). V lost 1 base and J 5 bases, leaving 9 bases between the germline ends. CDR3 size: 13 residues. From germline, CDR1 is SGHRS and CDR2 YFSETQ.